Below are 15 T cell receptor beta chains sequenced from a single sample in a study of T cells after yellow fever vaccination. TCRdb itself ran the 5' RACE reads through MiXCR, one entry per CDR3 protein. The table lists 500,000 to 650,000 distinct CDR3 sequences, roughly 17% of them singletons. Sequences were derived from PBMCs, sampled 5 days after the first yellow fever vaccination. Every receptor here comes from a man younger than 35 who received the YFV17D yellow fever vaccine.

This sequence joins TRBV18 and TRBJ2-3; possibly TRBD2 for D (6 bases). The germline V and J ends were trimmed by 0 bases and 6 bases, with 7 bases remaining between them. Germline V gene data show CDR1 as KGHSH and CDR2 as LQKENI. The CDR3 covers 13 residues. DNA for the CDR3: TGTGCCAGCTCACCACCGGCGGGGGATACGCAGTATTTT. The encoded protein is CASSPPAGDTQYF.

This clonotype has just one count. V usage is TRBV11-2 and J usage is TRBJ2-1, with 14 bases that match TRBD2. The CDR3 covers 16 residues. CDR1 and CDR2 from the germline V gene are SGHAT and FQNNGV. V was clipped by 4 bases and J by 10 bases; unmatched bases: 9. In DNA, the CDR3 is TGTGCCAGCAGCTCCAGTGGGACTAGCGGGGGCTGGGAGCAGTTCTTC. Translating gives CASSSSGTSGGWEQFF.

This sequence joins TRBV7-6 and TRBJ2-1; TRBD2 is a possible D gene (6 bases). The CDR3 is 15 residues long. Per germline, CDR1 SGHVS and CDR2 FNYEAQ. Deletions cut 4 bases from V and 5 bases from J, with 15 bases between. CDR3 loop: CASSSSTGLDNEQFF. CDR3 sequence (DNA): TGTGCCAGCAGCTCCTCCACGGGACTTGACAATGAGCAGTTCTTC.

V is TRBV6-5 and J is TRBJ2-7, with a weak D call TRBD2 (6 bases). V lost 2 bases and J 0 bases, leaving 8 bases between the germline ends. The CDR3 runs to 14 residues. The germline gives CDR1 MNHEY, CDR2 SVGAGI. Written as DNA, the CDR3 is TGTGCCAGCAGTTACAAGGAGGGCTCCTACGAGCAGTACTTC. This translates into CASSYKEGSYEQYF.

The chain links TRBV6-1 to TRBJ1-4; maybe TRBD1 (6 bases). This CDR3 is built from 15 residues. Germline-derived CDR1 and CDR2 are MNHNS and SASEGT. V was trimmed by 3 bases and J by 5 bases, leaving 13 bases between them. The CDR3 protein is CASSDIGGTNEKLFF. CDR3 sequence (DNA): TGTGCCAGCAGTGATATAGGGGGGACGAATGAAAAACTGTTTTTT.

This clonotype was observed a few times. CDR3 amino acids: CSANQDSSYNEQFF. As DNA, the CDR3 is TGCAGTGCTAACCAGGACAGCTCCTACAATGAGCAGTTCTTC. The chain uses TRBV20-1 and TRBJ2-1; D might be TRBD1 (6 bases). CDR1 is DFQATT, CDR2 SNEGSKA, per germline (reference sequence). The CDR3 has 14 residues. Trimming stripped 4 bases from V and 0 bases from J, with 10 bases between.

In this sample, this clonotype turned up a few times. This rearrangement joins TRBV10-3 to TRBJ1-2, with D unclear. The CDR3 loop spans 12 amino acids. Trimming removed 8 bases at V and 5 bases at J, with 12 bases between. Looked up from germline, CDR1 is ENHRY and CDR2 is SYGVKD. The CDR3 bases are TGTGCCATCCCTAGCCCGGGGTATGGCTACACCTTC. It yields the protein CAIPSPGYGYTF.

This rearrangement joins TRBV7-3 to TRBJ1-1; D not resolved. Between the trimmed V and J ends, which lost 2 bases and 5 bases, there was a span of 12 bases. CDR3 size: 14 residues. The germline gives CDR1 SGHTA, CDR2 FQGTGA. CDR3 bases: TGTGCCAGCAGCTTAGAAGGGTGGAGTACTGAAGCTTTCTTT. It translates to CASSLEGWSTEAFF.

The chain carries TRBV20-1 and TRBJ2-7; 8 bases align to TRBD2. The germline CDR1 and CDR2 sequences are DFQATT and SNEGSKA (reference sequence). This CDR3 is 14 amino acids long. V dropped 0 bases and J dropped 3; count of bases not matched to a gene: 4. CDR3 nucleotides: TGCAGTGCTAGAGATCCGGGACTAGGCTACGAGCAGTACTTC. It yields the protein CSARDPGLGYEQYF.

The rearrangement links TRBV18 to TRBJ2-7; D assignment may be TRBD1 or TRBD2 (7 bases each). Per the germline V gene, CDR1 is KGHSH and CDR2 is LQKENI. The CDR3 sequence is 15 residues long. Trimming stripped 2 bases from V and 2 bases from J, with 13 bases between. For the CDR3, the DNA is TGTGCCAGCTCACCAGGGCAGGGGGGGACCTACGAGCAGTACTTC. It codes for CASSPGQGGTYEQYF. Full variable domain (missing parts from reference TRBV18 and TRBJ2-7): NAGVMQNPRHLVRRRGQEARLRCSPMKGHSHVYWYRQLPEEGLKFMVYLQKENIIDESGMPKERFSAEFPKEGPSILRIQQVVRGDSAAYFCASSPGQGGTYEQYFGPGTRLTVT.

This clonotype occurred a few times. The J gene is TRBJ2-7, the V gene TRBV4-1, with D maybe TRBD1 (5 bases). The CDR3 contains 17 residues. From germline, CDR1 is MGHRA and CDR2 YSYEKL. The ends were cut back, 2 bases at V and 2 bases at J, with 19 bases in the middle. In nucleotides, the CDR3 is TGCGCCAGCAGCCAACTCACAAGGGCTAGGACAACCTACGAGCAGTACTTC. It is translated as CASSQLTRARTTYEQYF.

This clonotype turned up a few times. This chain uses TRBV7-8 with TRBJ1-1; no clear D. Per the germline V gene, CDR1 is SGHVS and CDR2 is FQNEAQ. This CDR3 is 14 amino acids long. Trimming shortened V by 2 bases and J by 1 base, and 8 bases separated the two germline ends. CDR3 nucleotide sequence: TGTGCCAGCAGCTTATTTAGTGGGAACACTGAAGCTTTCTTT. Translated, it gives CASSLFSGNTEAFF. Filled out from reference TRBV7-8 and TRBJ1-1, the complete variable domain reads GAGVSQSPRYKVAKRGQDVALRCDPISGHVSLFWYQQALGQGPEFLTYFQNEAQLDKSGLPSDRFFAERPEGSVSTLKIQRTQQEDSAVYLCASSLFSGNTEAFFGQGTRLTVV.

The CDR3 reads CASSSRLAGYNEQFF. The CDR3 DNA sequence: TGTGCCAGCAGCTCCCGACTAGCGGGGTACAATGAGCAGTTCTTC. The chain has TRBV11-2 and TRBJ2-1; 11 bases are shared with TRBD2. This CDR3 contains 15 residues. Germline V lookup: CDR1 SGHAT, CDR2 FQNNGV. V gave up 4 bases and J gave up 4 bases; unmatched junction bases: 3.

V gene TRBV5-1 combines with J gene TRBJ2-2, with 11 nucleotides matching TRBD1. The CDR3 covers 16 residues. CDR1 and CDR2 from the germline V gene are SGHRS and YFSETQ. After removal of 4 bases from V and 4 bases from J, the junction contained 6 bases not matched to a gene. The CDR3 region is CASSQRTGGFTGELFF. The CDR3 nucleotides read TGCGCCAGCAGCCAGCGGACAGGGGGCTTCACCGGGGAGCTGTTTTTT. The complete variable domain, with remaining parts taken from reference TRBV5-1 and TRBJ2-2, reads KAGVTQTPRYLIKTRGQQVTLSCSPISGHRSVSWYQQTPGQGLQFLFEYFSETQRNKGNFPGRFSGRQFSNSRSEMNVSTLELGDSALYLCASSQRTGGFTGELFFGEGSRLTVL.

The chain employs TRBV7-2 and TRBJ1-2; 7 bases map to TRBD1. Trimming took 5 bases from V and 3 from J; bases not matched to a gene: 6. This CDR3 has 14 residues. Germline-derived CDR1 and CDR2 are SGHTA and FQGNSA. CDR3 coding DNA: TGTGCCAGCAGCACGGCCGGACAGGACTATGGCTACACCTTC. Encoded protein: CASSTAGQDYGYTF.